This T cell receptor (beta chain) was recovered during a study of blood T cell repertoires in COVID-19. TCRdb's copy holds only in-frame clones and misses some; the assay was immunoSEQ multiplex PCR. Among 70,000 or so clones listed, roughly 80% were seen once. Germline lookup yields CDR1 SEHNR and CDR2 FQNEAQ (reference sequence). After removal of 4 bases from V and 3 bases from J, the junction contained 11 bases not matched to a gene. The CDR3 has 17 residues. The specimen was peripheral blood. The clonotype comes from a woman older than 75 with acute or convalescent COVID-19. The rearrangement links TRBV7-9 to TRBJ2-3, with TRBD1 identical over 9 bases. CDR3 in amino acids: CASSSRVGQGVTDTQYF. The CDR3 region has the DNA TGTGCCAGCAGCTCCAGAGTGGGACAGGGTGTGACAGATACGCAGTATTTT.